The clone carrying this T cell receptor beta chain is medium-sized by frequency. Roughly 38,000 genome equivalents of blood DNA were amplified for TRB. The sample is drawn from a study of T cell clusters in autoimmune cytopenias. Multiplex touch-down PCR amplified TRB using TRB-A and TRB-B pools in one tube. TCRdb re-called the multiplex PCR reads and gives one entry per CDR3 protein, without DNA. Its table lists about 4,100 distinct CDR3 sequences. The data also belong to a second study, concerning T cell repertoires in aging, cancer and after chemotherapy.

This TCR was recovered from a human donor in good health. Sequences were obtained from peripheral blood.

The CDR3 spells CATSDLEETQYF. V and J are TRBV24-1 and TRBJ2-5. Germline V gives CDR1 KGHDR, CDR2 SFDVKD. The CDR3 has 12 amino acids.